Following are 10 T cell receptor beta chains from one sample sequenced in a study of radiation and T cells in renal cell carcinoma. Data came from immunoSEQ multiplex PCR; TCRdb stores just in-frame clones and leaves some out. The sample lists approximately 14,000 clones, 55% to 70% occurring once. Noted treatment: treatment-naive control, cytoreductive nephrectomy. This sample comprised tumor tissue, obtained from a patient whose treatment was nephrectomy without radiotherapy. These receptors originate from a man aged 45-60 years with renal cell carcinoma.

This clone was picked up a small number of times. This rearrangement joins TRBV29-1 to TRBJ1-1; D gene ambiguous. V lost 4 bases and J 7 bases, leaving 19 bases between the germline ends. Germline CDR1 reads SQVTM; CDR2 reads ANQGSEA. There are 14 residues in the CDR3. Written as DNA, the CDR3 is TGCAGCGTTGGGTGGAGGGTGACTCCTGGTGAAGCTTTCTTT. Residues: CSVGWRVTPGEAFF.

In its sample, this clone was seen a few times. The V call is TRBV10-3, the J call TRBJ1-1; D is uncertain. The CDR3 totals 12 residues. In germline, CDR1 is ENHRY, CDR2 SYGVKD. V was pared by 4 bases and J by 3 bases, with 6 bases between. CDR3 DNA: TGTGCCATCAGTGGGCGGGACACTGAAGCTTTCTTT. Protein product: CAISGRDTEAFF.

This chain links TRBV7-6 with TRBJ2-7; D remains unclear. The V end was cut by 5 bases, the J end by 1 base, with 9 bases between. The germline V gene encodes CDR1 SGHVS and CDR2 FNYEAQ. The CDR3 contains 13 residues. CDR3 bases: TGTGCCAGCAGCCTTGTATCTTCCTACGAGCAGTACTTC. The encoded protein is CASSLVSSYEQYF.

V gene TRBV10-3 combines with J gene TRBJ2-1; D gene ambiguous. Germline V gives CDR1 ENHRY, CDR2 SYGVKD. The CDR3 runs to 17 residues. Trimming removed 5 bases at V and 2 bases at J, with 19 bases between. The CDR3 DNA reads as TGTGCCATCAGTTCAACCCCACTTGAGACGCCCTACAATGAGCAGTTCTTC. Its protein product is CAISSTPLETPYNEQFF.

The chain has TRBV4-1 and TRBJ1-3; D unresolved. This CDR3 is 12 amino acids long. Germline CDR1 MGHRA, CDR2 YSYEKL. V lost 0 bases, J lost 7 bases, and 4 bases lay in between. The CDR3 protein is CASSQEGNTIYF. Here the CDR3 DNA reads TGCGCCAGCAGCCAAGAAGGGAACACCATATATTTT.

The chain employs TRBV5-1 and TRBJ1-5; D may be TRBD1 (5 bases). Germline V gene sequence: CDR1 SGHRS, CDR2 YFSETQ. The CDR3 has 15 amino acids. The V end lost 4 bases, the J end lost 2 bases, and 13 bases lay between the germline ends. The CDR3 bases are TGCGCCAGCAGCCTGACAGCTTCGGGCAATCAGCCCCAGCATTTT. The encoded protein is CASSLTASGNQPQHF.

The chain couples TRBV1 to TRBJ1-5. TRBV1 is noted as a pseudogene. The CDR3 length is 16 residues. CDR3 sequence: CTSSPILGDWNQPQHF. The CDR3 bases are TGCACCAGCAGCCCGATTTTAGGGGACTGGAATCAGCCCCAGCATTTT.

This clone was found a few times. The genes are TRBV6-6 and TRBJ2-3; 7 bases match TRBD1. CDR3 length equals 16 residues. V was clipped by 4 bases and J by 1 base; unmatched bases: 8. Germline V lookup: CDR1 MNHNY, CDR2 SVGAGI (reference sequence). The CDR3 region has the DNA TGTGCCAGCAGTTCCCCTGACAGGGATGGCACAGATACGCAGTATTTT. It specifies CASSSPDRDGTDTQYF.

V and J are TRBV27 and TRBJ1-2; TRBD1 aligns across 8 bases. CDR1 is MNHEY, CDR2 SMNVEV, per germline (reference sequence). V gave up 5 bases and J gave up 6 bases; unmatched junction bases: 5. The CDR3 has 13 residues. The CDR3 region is CASSSRGRDGYTF. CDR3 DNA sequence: TGTGCCAGCAGTAGCAGGGGGCGTGATGGCTACACCTTC.

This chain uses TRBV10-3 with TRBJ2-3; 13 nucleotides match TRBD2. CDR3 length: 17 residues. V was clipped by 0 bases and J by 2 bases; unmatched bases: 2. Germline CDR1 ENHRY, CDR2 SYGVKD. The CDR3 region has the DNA TGTGCCATCAGTGAGTCAGGGACTAGCGGGGTCACAGATACGCAGTATTTT. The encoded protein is CAISESGTSGVTDTQYF.